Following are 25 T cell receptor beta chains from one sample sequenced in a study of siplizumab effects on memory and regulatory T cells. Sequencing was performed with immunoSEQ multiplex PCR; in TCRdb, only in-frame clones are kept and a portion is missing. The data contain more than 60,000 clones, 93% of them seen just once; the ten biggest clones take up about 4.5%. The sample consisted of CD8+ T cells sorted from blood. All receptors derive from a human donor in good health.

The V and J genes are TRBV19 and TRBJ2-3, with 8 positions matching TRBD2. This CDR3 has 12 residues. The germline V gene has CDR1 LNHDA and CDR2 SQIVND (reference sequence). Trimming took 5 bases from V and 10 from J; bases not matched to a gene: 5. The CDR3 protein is CASSSLGLAQYF. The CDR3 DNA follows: TGTGCCAGTAGTTCTCTGGGACTAGCGCAGTATTTT.

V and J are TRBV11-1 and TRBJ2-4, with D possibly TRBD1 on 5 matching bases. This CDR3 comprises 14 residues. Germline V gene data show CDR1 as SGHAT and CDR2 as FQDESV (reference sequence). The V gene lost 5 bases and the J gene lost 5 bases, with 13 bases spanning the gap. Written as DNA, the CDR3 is TGTGCCAGCAGCCCCCTGACAGCTCAAAACATTCAGTACTTC. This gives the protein CASSPLTAQNIQYF.

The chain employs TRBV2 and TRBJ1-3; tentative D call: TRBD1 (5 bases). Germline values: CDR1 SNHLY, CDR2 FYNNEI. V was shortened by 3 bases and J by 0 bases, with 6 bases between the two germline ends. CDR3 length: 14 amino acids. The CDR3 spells CASSDDSSGNTIYF. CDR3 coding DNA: TGTGCCAGCAGTGATGACAGCTCTGGAAACACCATATATTTT.

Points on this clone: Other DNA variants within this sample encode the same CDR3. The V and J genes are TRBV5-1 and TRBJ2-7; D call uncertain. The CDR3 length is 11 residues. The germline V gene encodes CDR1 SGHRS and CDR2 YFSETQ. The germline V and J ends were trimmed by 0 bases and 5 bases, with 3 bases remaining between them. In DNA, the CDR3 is TGCGCCAGCAGCTTGGGGGACGAGCAGTACTTC. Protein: CASSLGDEQYF.

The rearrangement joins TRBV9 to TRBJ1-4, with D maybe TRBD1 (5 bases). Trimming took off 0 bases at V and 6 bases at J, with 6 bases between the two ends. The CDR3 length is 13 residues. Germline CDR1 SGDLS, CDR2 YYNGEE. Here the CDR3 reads CASSVGGDEKLFF. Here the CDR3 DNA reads TGTGCCAGCAGCGTAGGGGGGGATGAAAAACTGTTTTTT.

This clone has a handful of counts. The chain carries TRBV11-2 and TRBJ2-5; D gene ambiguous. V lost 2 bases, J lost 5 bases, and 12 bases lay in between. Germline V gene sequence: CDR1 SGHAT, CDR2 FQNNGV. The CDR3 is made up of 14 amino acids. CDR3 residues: CASSLYGRVETQYF. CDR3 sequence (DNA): TGTGCCAGCAGCTTATACGGCCGTGTGGAGACCCAGTACTTC.

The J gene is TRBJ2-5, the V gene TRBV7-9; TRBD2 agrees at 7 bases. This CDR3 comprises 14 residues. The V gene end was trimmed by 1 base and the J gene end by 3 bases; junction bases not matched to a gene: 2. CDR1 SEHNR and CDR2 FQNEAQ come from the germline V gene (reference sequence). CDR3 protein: CASSLGGGKETQYF. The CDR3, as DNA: TGTGCCAGCAGCTTAGGGGGAGGGAAAGAGACCCAGTACTTC.

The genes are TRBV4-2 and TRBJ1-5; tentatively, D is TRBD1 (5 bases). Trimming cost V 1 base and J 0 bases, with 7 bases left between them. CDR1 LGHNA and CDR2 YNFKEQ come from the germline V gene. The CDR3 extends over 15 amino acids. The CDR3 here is CASSQGGASNQPQHF. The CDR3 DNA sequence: TGTGCCAGCAGCCAAGGAGGGGCTAGCAATCAGCCCCAGCATTTT.

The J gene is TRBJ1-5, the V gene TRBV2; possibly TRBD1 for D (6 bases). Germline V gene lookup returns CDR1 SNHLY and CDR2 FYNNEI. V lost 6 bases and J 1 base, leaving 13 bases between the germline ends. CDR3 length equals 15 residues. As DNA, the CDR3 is TGTGCCAGCAGGGGCAGGGGAGGGAGCAATCAGCCCCAGCATTTT. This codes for CASRGRGGSNQPQHF. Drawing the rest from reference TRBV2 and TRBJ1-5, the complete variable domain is EPEVTQTPSHQVTQMGQEVILRCVPISNHLYFYWYRQILGQKVEFLVSFYNNEISEKSEIFDDQFSVERPDGSNFTLKIRSTKLEDSAMYFCASRGRGGSNQPQHFGDGTRLSIL.

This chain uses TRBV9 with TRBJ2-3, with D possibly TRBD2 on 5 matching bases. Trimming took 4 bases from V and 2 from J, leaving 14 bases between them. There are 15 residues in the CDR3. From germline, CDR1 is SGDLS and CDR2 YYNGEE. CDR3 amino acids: CASSLADLNTDTQYF. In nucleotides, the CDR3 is TGTGCCAGCAGCCTCGCGGACTTAAACACAGATACGCAGTATTTT.

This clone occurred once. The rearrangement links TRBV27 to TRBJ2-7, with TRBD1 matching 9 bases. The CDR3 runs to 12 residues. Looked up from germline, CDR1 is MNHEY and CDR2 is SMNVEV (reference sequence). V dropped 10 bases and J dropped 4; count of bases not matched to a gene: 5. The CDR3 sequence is CATRTGAYEQYF. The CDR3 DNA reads TGTGCCACCCGGACAGGGGCTTACGAGCAGTACTTC.

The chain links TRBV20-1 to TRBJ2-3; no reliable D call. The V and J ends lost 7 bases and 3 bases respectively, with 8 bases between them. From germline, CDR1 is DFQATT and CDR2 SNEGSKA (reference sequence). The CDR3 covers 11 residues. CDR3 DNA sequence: TGCAGTGGCCTCGGGACAGATACGCAGTATTTT. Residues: CSGLGTDTQYF.

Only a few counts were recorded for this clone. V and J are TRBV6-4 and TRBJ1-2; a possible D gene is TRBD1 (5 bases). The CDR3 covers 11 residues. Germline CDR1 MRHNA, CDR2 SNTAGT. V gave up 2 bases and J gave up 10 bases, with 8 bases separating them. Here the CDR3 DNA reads TGTGCCAGCAGTGACGGGGGTCCCTACACCTTC. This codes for CASSDGGPYTF.

CDR3 DNA sequence: TGTGCCAGCAGCTTTGGGTCAGATACGCAGTATTTT. It translates to CASSFGSDTQYF. The V gene is TRBV7-3, the J gene TRBJ2-3; D remains unclear. In germline, CDR1 is SGHTA, CDR2 FQGTGA. There are 12 residues in the CDR3. The ends were cut back, 3 bases at V and 4 bases at J, with 5 bases in the middle.

The CDR3 here is CASSVGGDSGNTIYF. The CDR3 DNA reads TGTGCCAGCAGCGTGGGCGGAGACTCTGGAAACACCATATATTTT. The chain recombines TRBV9 with TRBJ1-3; no clear D gene. Germline lookup yields CDR1 SGDLS and CDR2 YYNGEE. Deletions cut 2 bases from V and 0 bases from J, with 9 bases between. The CDR3 extends over 15 amino acids.

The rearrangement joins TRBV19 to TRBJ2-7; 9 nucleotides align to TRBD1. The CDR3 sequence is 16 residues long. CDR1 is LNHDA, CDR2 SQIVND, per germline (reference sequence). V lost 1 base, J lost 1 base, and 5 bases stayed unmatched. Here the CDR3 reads CASSIGGTGSSYEQYF. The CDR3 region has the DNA TGTGCCAGTAGTATAGGGGGGACAGGGTCTTCCTACGAGCAGTACTTC.

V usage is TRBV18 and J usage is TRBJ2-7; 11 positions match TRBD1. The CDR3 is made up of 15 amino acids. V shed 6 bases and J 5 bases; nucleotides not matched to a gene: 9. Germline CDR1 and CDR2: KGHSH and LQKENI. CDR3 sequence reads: CASSQSGTGGNEQYF. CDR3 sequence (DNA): TGTGCCAGCTCCCAATCCGGGACAGGGGGGAACGAGCAGTACTTC.

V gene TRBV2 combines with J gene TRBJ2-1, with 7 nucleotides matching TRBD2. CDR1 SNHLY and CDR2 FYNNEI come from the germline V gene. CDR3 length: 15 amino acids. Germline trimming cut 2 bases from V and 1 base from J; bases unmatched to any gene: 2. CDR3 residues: CASSESAGSYNEQFF. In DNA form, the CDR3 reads TGTGCCAGCAGTGAATCAGCGGGGTCCTACAATGAGCAGTTCTTC.

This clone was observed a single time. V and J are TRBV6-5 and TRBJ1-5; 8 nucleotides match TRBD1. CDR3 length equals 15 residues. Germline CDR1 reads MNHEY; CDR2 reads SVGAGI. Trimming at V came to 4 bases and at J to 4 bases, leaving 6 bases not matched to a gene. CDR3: CASSSGQGLNQPQHF. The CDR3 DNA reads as TGTGCCAGCAGTTCCGGACAGGGATTAAATCAGCCCCAGCATTTT.

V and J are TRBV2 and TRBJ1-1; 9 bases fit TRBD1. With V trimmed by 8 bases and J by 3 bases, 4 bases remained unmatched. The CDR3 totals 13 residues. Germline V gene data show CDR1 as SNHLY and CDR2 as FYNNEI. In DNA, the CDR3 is TGTGCCAGCCGGGACAGGGAAGACACTGAAGCTTTCTTT. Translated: CASRDREDTEAFF.

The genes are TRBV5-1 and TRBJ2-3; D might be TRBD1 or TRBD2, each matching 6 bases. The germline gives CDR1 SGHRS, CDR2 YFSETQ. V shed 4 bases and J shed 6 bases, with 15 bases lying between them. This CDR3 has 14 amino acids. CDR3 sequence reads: CASSPEGVADTQYF. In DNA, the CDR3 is TGCGCCAGCAGCCCGGAGGGGGTCGCGGATACGCAGTATTTT.

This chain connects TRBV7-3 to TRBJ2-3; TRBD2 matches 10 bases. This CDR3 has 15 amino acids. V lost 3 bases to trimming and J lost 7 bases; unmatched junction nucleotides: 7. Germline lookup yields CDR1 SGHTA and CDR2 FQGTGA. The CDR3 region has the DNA TGTGCCAGCAGCTTCTCTAGCGGGGGCATAAATACGCAGTATTTT. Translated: CASSFSSGGINTQYF. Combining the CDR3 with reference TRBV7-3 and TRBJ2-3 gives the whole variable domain GAGVSQTPSNKVTEKGKYVELRCDPISGHTALYWYRQSLGQGPEFLIYFQGTGAADDSGLPNDRFFAVRPEGSVSTLKIQRTERGDSAVYLCASSFSSGGINTQYFGPGTRLTVL.

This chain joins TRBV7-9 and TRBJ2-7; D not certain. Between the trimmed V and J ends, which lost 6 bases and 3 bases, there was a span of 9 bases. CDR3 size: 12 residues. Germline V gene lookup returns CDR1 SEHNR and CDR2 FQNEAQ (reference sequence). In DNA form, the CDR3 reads TGTGCCAGCAGTTCAACAGTCTACGAGCAGTACTTC. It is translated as CASSSTVYEQYF. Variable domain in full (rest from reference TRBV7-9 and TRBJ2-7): DTGVSQNPRHKITKRGQNVTFRCDPISEHNRLYWYRQTLGQGPEFLTYFQNEAQLEKSRLLSDRFSAERPKGSFSTLEIQRTEQGDSAMYLCASSSTVYEQYFGPGTRLTVT.

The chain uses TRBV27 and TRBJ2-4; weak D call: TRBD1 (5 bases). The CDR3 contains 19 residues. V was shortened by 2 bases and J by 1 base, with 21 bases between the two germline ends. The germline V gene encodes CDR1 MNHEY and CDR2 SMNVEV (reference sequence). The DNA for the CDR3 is TGTGCCAGCAGTTTAGACAGCAAAGTCTCTCTCGGGGCCAAAAACATTCAGTACTTC. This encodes CASSLDSKVSLGAKNIQYF.

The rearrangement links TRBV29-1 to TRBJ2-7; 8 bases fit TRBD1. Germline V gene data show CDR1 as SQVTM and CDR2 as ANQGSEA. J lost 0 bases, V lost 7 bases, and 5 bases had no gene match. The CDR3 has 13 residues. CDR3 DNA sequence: TGCAGCGCCAGGGGGCTAGGCTCCTACGAGCAGTACTTC. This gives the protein CSARGLGSYEQYF.